This is a list of T cell receptor beta chains from one sample in a study of OX40 agonist ivuxolimab in advanced cancers. The table came from immunoSEQ multiplex PCR; TCRdb's copy has only in-frame clones and leaves some out. The profile shows around 45,000 clones, about nine tenths of them singletons. The source material was CD4+ or CD8+ T cells sorted from blood, sampled in a trial of the OX40 agonist ivuxolimab. The receptors shown here come from an adult with an advanced solid tumor such as melanoma, head and neck, liver or kidney cancer. The CDR3 runs from the conserved cysteine through the conserved F or W. Each record gives: J gene, D gene, clone size, V gene, CDR3 DNA, CDR3 protein. D genes are given only for firm matches. Clone size is stated in some rows and not others, as once, few, many or a class when expanded.

TRBJ2-2 | NA | NA | TRBV27 | TGTGCCAGCAGTTATACGAACACCGGGGAGCTGTTTTTT | CASSYTNTGELFF
TRBJ2-3 | TRBD1 | NA | TRBV15 | TGTGCCACCAGCAGATCCACAGGGGTGGATACGCAGTATTTT | CATSRSTGVDTQYF
TRBJ1-5 | NA | NA | TRBV5-1 | TGCGCCAGCAGCTTGTATCACAATTTTTCACACTGTAGCAATCAGCCCCAGCATTTT | CASSLYHNFSHCSNQPQHF
TRBJ1-1 | NA | NA | TRBV6-1 | TGTGCCAGCAGTGAATACGGGGGTGACACTGAAGCTTTCTTT | CASSEYGGDTEAFF
TRBJ2-2 | NA | NA | TRBV15 | TGTGCCACCAGCAGAGATCGACTAGACGGGAGCGAGCTGTTTTTT | CATSRDRLDGSELFF
TRBJ2-7 | TRBD2 | NA | TRBV15 | TGTGCCACCAGTGGATGGACTAGCGGGACCCATTACGAGCAGTACTTC | CATSGWTSGTHYEQYF
TRBJ2-1 | TRBD2 | NA | TRBV7-9 | TGTGCCAGCAGCCCCCCGGAGGCGGGAGGCTACAATGAGCAGTTCTTC | CASSPPEAGGYNEQFF
TRBJ2-6 | NA | NA | TRBV19 | TGTGCCAGTAGCGGGCTCTCTGGGGCCAACGTCCTGACTTTC | CASSGLSGANVLTF
TRBJ2-7 | TRBD2 | once | TRBV7-2 | TGTGCCAGCAGCTGGGGAGACGGCGGGAGGCGGTACGAGCAGTACTTC | CASSWGDGGRRYEQYF
TRBJ2-3 | TRBD2 | NA | TRBV19 | TGTGCCAGTAGTACCAAACCCGGGACTAGAACTAGCACAGATACGCAGTATTTT | CASSTKPGTRTSTDTQYF
TRBJ2-3 | NA | NA | TRBV5-1 | TGCGCCAGCAGCCTGGGGGACTTAACCGATACGCAGTATTTT | CASSLGDLTDTQYF
TRBJ2-3 | TRBD1 | NA | TRBV19 | TGTGCCAGTAGTAGAGGGGGCGGCACAGATACGCAGTATTTT | CASSRGGGTDTQYF
TRBJ2-1 | NA | NA | TRBV27 | TGTGCCAGCAGCTCCCCCAATGAGCAGTTCTTC | CASSSPNEQFF
TRBJ2-1 | TRBD2 | NA | TRBV30 | TGTGCCTGGGCTAGCGGGAGTAATTACAATGAGCAGTTCTTC | CAWASGSNYNEQFF
TRBJ1-3 | TRBD1 | NA | TRBV5-6 | TGTGCCAGCAGCAGAACAGGGGCCAGCTCTGGAAACACCATATATTTT | CASSRTGASSGNTIYF
TRBJ2-7 | TRBD1 | NA | TRBV28 | TGTGCCAGCAGTCCCGACAGGGTGGGTTTCGACGAGCAGTACTTC | CASSPDRVGFDEQYF
TRBJ1-5 | TRBD1 | NA | TRBV28 | TGTGCCAGCAGCTACGTCAGGACAGGGACACTCACCCATCAGCCCCAGCATTTT | CASSYVRTGTLTHQPQHF
TRBJ1-1 | NA | NA | TRBV11-2 | TGTGCCAGCAGCTTTTACAGGGAGGAGAACACTGAAGCTTTCTTT | CASSFYREENTEAFF
TRBJ2-7 | TRBD2 | medium-sized | TRBV27 | TGTGCCAGCAACCTAGCGGGAGTTAGCAACGAGCAGTACTTC | CASNLAGVSNEQYF
TRBJ2-1 | TRBD2 | NA | TRBV7-3 | TGTGCCAGCAGCTTAATACCCGGGACTAGCGGAGACAATGAGCAGTTCTTC | CASSLIPGTSGDNEQFF
TRBJ1-1 | NA | NA | TRBV11-3 | TGTGCCAGCAGCTTAAGGCCGAACACTGAAGCTTTCTTT | CASSLRPNTEAFF
TRBJ2-5 | NA | NA | TRBV6-5 | TGTGCCAGCAGTTACTCCCCGGGGCAAGAGACCCAGTACTTC | CASSYSPGQETQYF
TRBJ2-3 | TRBD1 | NA | TRBV7-7 | TGTGCCAGCAGCTTAGGGGGCGGACAGGGCCAAGACACAGATACGCAGTATTTT | CASSLGGGQGQDTDTQYF
TRBJ2-5 | NA | few | TRBV28 | TGTGCCAGCAGTTTGCCAGGGGAAGAGACCCAGTACTTC | CASSLPGEETQYF
TRBJ2-3 | NA | NA | TRBV5-1 | TGCGCCAGCAGCTTGGGGGCAGATACGCAGTATTTT | CASSLGADTQYF
TRBJ2-1 | NA | NA | TRBV14 | TGTGCCAGCAGCCCCGGCGGCGGCTTCTCCTACAATGAGCAGTTCTTC | CASSPGGGFSYNEQFF
TRBJ1-1 | NA | few | TRBV5-4 | TGTGCCAGCAGCTTGCAGGGGCCCCCTGAAGCTTTCTTT | CASSLQGPPEAFF
TRBJ2-2 | NA | NA | TRBV28 | TGTGCCAGCAGTTTTACTGGGACCGGGGAGCTGTTTTTT | CASSFTGTGELFF
TRBJ2-7 | TRBD2 | NA | TRBV5-1 | TGCGCCAGCAGTTGGGGACTAGCTCTCGAGGACGAGCAGTACTTC | CASSWGLALEDEQYF
TRBJ2-3 | NA | NA | TRBV28 | TGTGCCAGCAGTTCCCCCCTCAGGGGAGAGGAAACAGATACGCAGTATTTT | CASSSPLRGEETDTQYF
TRBJ1-3 | NA | once | TRBV4-3 | TGCGCCAGCAGCCAAGAGTCGTCTGGAAACACCATATATTTT | CASSQESSGNTIYF
TRBJ2-7 | NA | NA | TRBV28 | TGTGCCAGCAGAAAAGTTGGGACTTCGGGCGAGCAGTACTTC | CASRKVGTSGEQYF
TRBJ2-5 | NA | once | TRBV29-1 | TGCAGCGCAACAGGGAAACAAGAGACCCAGTACTTC | CSATGKQETQYF
TRBJ2-1 | NA | NA | TRBV10-3 | TGTGCCATCAGTTCTACCCCCGGGACGTACTACAATGAGCAGTTCTTC | CAISSTPGTYYNEQFF
TRBJ2-5 | TRBD2 | NA | TRBV7-9 | TGTGCCAGCAGCTTCGAACTAGCGGGGAGAGAGACCCAGTACTTC | CASSFELAGRETQYF
TRBJ2-7 | NA | once | TRBV30 | TGTGCCTGGAGCGACCCCTGGGCCCTCGAGCGGAACGAGCAGTACTTC | CAWSDPWALERNEQYF
TRBJ2-1 | NA | NA | TRBV4-1 | TGCGCCAGCAGCCACAACCAGGGTGGGATCAATGAGCAGTTCTTC | CASSHNQGGINEQFF
TRBJ2-3 | NA | NA | TRBV27 | TGTGCCAGCATGGACGCGGCAGGCACAGATACGCAGTATTTT | CASMDAAGTDTQYF
TRBJ1-2 | NA | NA | TRBV7-9 | TGTGCCAGCACCACGGGAAACTATGGCTACACCTTC | CASTTGNYGYTF
TRBJ2-3 | TRBD2 | NA | TRBV27 | TGTGCCAGCAAGCCCCCGGGACTAGCGGGGGGCCTATATTTT | CASKPPGLAGGLYF
TRBJ2-1 | NA | once | TRBV11-2 | TGTGCCAGCAGCTCAACGGTGCAGTTCTTC | CASSSTVQFF
TRBJ2-7 | NA | NA | TRBV27 | TGTGCCAGCAGTTTATCGATACCTATCCTAAGCTCCTACGAGCAGTACTTC | CASSLSIPILSSYEQYF
TRBJ1-2 | NA | NA | TRBV11-2 | TGTGCCAGCAGCTTAGAGGGGGATGGCTACACCTTC | CASSLEGDGYTF
TRBJ2-7 | NA | NA | TRBV11-2 | TGTGCCAGCAGCAGCTTCGGTTATCCTTCCTACGAGCAGTACTTC | CASSSFGYPSYEQYF
TRBJ2-3 | NA | once | TRBV7-6 | TGTGCCAGCAGCTTAAATACGCGGGCGCGTTCTGACACAGATACGCAGTATTTT | CASSLNTRARSDTDTQYF
TRBJ2-5 | NA | NA | TRBV10-3 | TGTGCCATCAGTGAGTCGACTCGTACAGGATACCAAGAGACCCAGTACTTC | CAISESTRTGYQETQYF
TRBJ1-2 | NA | NA | TRBV29-1 | TGCAGCGTTGAGGACAGCTACTATGGCTACACCTTC | CSVEDSYYGYTF
TRBJ2-2 | TRBD1 | NA | TRBV4-3 | TGCGCCAGCAGTACCCCTATCCAGGACAGGGGTCCCGGGGAGCTGTTTTTT | CASSTPIQDRGPGELFF
TRBJ2-5 | NA | NA | TRBV9 | TGTGCCAGCAGCGTGGATATACAAGAGACCCAGTACTTC | CASSVDIQETQYF
TRBJ2-7 | NA | NA | TRBV27 | TGTGCCAGCAGTTGGGCCGATCCCTACGAGCAGTACTTC | CASSWADPYEQYF
TRBJ1-1 | NA | NA | TRBV4-3 | TGCGCCAGCAGCCAACCTAACAGGGCTACAGAAGCTTTCTTT | CASSQPNRATEAFF
TRBJ1-1 | NA | NA | TRBV18 | TGTGCCAGCTCACCACCGGGGAACACTGAAGCTTTCTTT | CASSPPGNTEAFF
TRBJ2-2 | NA | NA | TRBV9 | TGTGCCAGCAGCGTAGTAGAGACCGGGGAGCTGTTTTTT | CASSVVETGELFF
TRBJ1-1 | NA | NA | TRBV6-6 | TGTGCCAGCAGTTACGCGGGTGAAGCTTTCTTT | CASSYAGEAFF